The subject of this entry is one T cell receptor beta chain. The method was immunoSEQ multiplex PCR; TCRdb's version includes in-frame clones alone and lacks a portion of them. The profile shows 130,000 to 150,000 clones, around 94% of them singletons. These data belong to a study of control samples from healthy donors and cancer patients. The CDR3 extends over 13 amino acids. Germline values: CDR1 SGHRS, CDR2 YFSETQ. V lost 4 bases and J 7 bases, leaving 11 bases between the germline ends. The chain joins TRBV5-1 to TRBJ1-4, with D possibly TRBD1 on 6 matching bases. The clonotype was recovered from a man in his fifties or sixties with colorectal cancer. The material sequenced was PBMCs. The CDR3 is CASSVSTGEKLFF. In nucleotides, the CDR3 is TGCGCCAGCAGCGTATCGACAGGTGAAAAACTGTTTTTT.